This T cell receptor (beta chain) was captured in a study of shared clonotypes between healthy human individuals. Looking at the study overall: The study used three CD4 naive, three CD4 memory, two CD8 naive and one CD8 memory plate per donor.

V was pared by 11 bases and J by 3 bases, with 16 bases between. Germline V gene sequence: CDR1 MNHNY, CDR2 SVGAGI (reference sequence). The CDR3 extends over 13 amino acids. It was 200 ng DNA, 30,000 or so T cell genomes, that sorted-subset replicate PCRs used. Method: immunoSEQ multiplex PCR; TCRdb's copy keeps in-frame clones and lacks some. The sample consists of about 340,000 clones, about 70% of them appearing once. The chain recombines TRBV6-6 with TRBJ1-1, with D perhaps matching TRBD1 (5 bases). Sequenced input: memory CD4+ T cells sorted from blood. Subset in this sample: CD45RA-negative fraction. This TCR derives from a man aged 25 to 40 in good health. The CDR3 DNA sequence: TGTGCCGGCGGGGCGGGTTGGGACACTGAAGCTTTCTTT. Amino acids: CAGGAGWDTEAFF.